These 24 T cell receptor beta chains were sequenced from one sample in a study of T cell repertoires in cytomegalovirus infection. Antigens for these TCRs are unknown. One entry per CDR3 protein results from TCRdb running MiXCR on the reads. Of a few hundred thousand distinct CDR3 sequences in the sample, roughly 34% were seen once. Sequencing used cultured PBMCs, obtained from culture after CMV antigen stimulation. These receptors all come from a human donor in good health (CMV status not recorded). Some clones in this sample may be carry-over from other donors' samples.

The rearrangement uses TRBV7-8 and TRBJ2-1, with D possibly being TRBD2 (5 bases). The CDR3 runs to 16 residues. V lost 1 base, J lost 7 bases, and 17 bases lay in between. Germline V gene sequence: CDR1 SGHVS, CDR2 FQNEAQ. CDR3 coding DNA: TGTGCCAGCAGCTTAGGGTCGGGGTCACTCAGGAATGAGCAGTTCTTC. As protein: CASSLGSGSLRNEQFF.

Points on this clonotype: The junction and the germline gene differ at one end; a read error may be behind it. The rearrangement links TRBV19 to TRBJ2-6, with unresolved D. CDR3 length equals 16 residues. Germline V gene lookup returns CDR1 LNHDA and CDR2 SQIVND (reference sequence). The CDR3 DNA sequence: TGTGCCTGTAGTAATCAGGCTCTCTCTGGGGCCAACGTCCTGACTTTC. As protein: CACSNQALSGANVLTF.

The J gene is TRBJ1-1, the V gene TRBV5-1, with a possible D match to TRBD1 (5 bases). The CDR3 length is 14 residues. V was pared by 0 bases and J by 1 base, with 7 bases between. Germline V gene lookup returns CDR1 SGHRS and CDR2 YFSETQ. The CDR3 nucleotides read TGCGCCAGCAGCTTGGCCAGGGCGAACACTGAAGCTTTCTTT. This gives the protein CASSLARANTEAFF.

The sample holds a few counts of this clonotype. J is TRBJ2-4 and V is TRBV15; 7 nucleotides match TRBD1. V shed 3 bases, J shed 6 bases, and the junction held 14 bases outside the gene matches. From germline, CDR1 is LNHNV and CDR2 YYDKDF (reference sequence). The CDR3 is 17 residues long. The CDR3 region is CATSSSTSGTALNIQYF. CDR3 sequence (DNA): TGTGCCACCAGCAGTTCTACCTCCGGGACAGCGTTAAACATTCAGTACTTC.

V is TRBV7-2 and J is TRBJ1-6, with TRBD1 as a possible D gene (6 bases). V lost 1 base and J 0 bases, leaving 10 bases between the germline ends. The CDR3 consists of 17 residues. Per germline, CDR1 SGHTA and CDR2 FQGNSA. As DNA, the CDR3 is TGTGCCAGCAGCTTAGTTTCGGGGGCCTCCTATAATTCACCCCTCCACTTT. The encoded protein is CASSLVSGASYNSPLHF.

The table lists this clonotype with a few counts. This chain joins TRBV12-3 or TRBV12-4 and TRBJ2-1; 9 bases line up with TRBD2. V shed 2 bases, J shed 7 bases, and the junction held 6 bases outside the gene matches. This CDR3 comprises 15 residues. The CDR3 nucleotides are TGTGCCAGCAGTTTACGGGCGGGAGGGACGAATGAGCAGTTCTTC. This sequence encodes CASSLRAGGTNEQFF.

The CDR3 nucleotides are TGTGCCAGCAGCTTAGCAGGGGGCCTTGGCTACACCTTC. This gives the protein CASSLAGGLGYTF. The genes are TRBV7-2 and TRBJ1-2; TRBD1 matches at 7 bases. The ends lost 0 bases at V and 7 bases at J; junction bases unmatched: 2. This CDR3 has 13 residues. CDR1 is SGHTA, CDR2 FQGNSA, per germline.

The chain links TRBV12-5 to TRBJ1-2; D is ambiguous. This CDR3 contains 15 residues. Trimming shortened V by 6 bases and J by 2 bases, and 16 bases separated the two germline ends. Germline loops: CDR1 LGHNT, CDR2 FRNRAP. The CDR3, as DNA: TGTGCTAGTGGCCCTGGGGTGATATGGAACTATGGCTACACCTTC. Its translation is CASGPGVIWNYGYTF.

The table lists this clonotype with a few counts. The J gene is TRBJ2-1, the V gene TRBV12-3 or TRBV12-4; D tentatively reads TRBD1 or TRBD2 (5 bases each). Trimming took 1 base from V and 3 from J, leaving 10 bases between them. The CDR3 totals 15 residues. The CDR3 region is CASSLGDGHYNEQFF. CDR3 bases: TGTGCCAGCAGTTTAGGGGACGGTCACTACAATGAGCAGTTCTTC.

This rearrangement joins TRBV12-5 to TRBJ1-2, with D tentatively TRBD1 (5 bases). The CDR3 loop spans 14 amino acids. Trimming shortened V by 4 bases and J by 8 bases, and 17 bases separated the two germline ends. CDR1 LGHNT and CDR2 FRNRAP come from the germline V gene. As DNA, the CDR3 is TGTGCTAGTGGTTCAAGATATACAGGTAGCGGCTACACCTTC. Translating it yields CASGSRYTGSGYTF.

This clonotype has only one observation. The V gene is TRBV19, the J gene TRBJ2-2, with D perhaps TRBD1 (5 bases). CDR1 is LNHDA, CDR2 SQIVND, per germline (reference sequence). V lost 10 bases and J 7 bases, leaving 13 bases between the germline ends. This CDR3 comprises 12 residues. The CDR3, as DNA: TGTGCCACTGGGGCAAACGTCGGGGAGCTGTTTTTT. This encodes CATGANVGELFF.

Only a few counts were recorded for this clonotype. The rearrangement links TRBV7-2 to TRBJ2-3; D remains ambiguous. CDR1 SGHTA and CDR2 FQGNSA come from the germline V gene. V gave up 4 bases and J gave up 0 bases, with 8 bases separating them. The CDR3 totals 14 residues. This chain's CDR3 is CASSSTLSTDTQYF. Written as DNA, the CDR3 is TGTGCCAGCAGCTCCACGCTGAGCACAGATACGCAGTATTTT.

The V and J genes are TRBV6-2 or TRBV6-3 and TRBJ2-1; TRBD2 matches at 8 bases. Germline V gene lookup returns CDR1 MNHEY and CDR2 SVGEGT. The CDR3 loop spans 14 amino acids. With V trimmed by 10 bases and J by 7 bases, 12 bases remained unmatched. The CDR3 reads CATFGRAERNEQFF. The CDR3 region has the DNA TGTGCCACCTTCGGGAGGGCCGAAAGAAATGAGCAGTTCTTC.

The CDR3 here is CASSPTQRGGGLNEQFF. The CDR3 bases are TGTGCCAGTAGTCCCACCCAGCGGGGGGGGGGTCTCAATGAGCAGTTCTTC. The chain employs TRBV19 and TRBJ2-1; 10 nucleotides align to TRBD2. The CDR3 sequence is 17 residues long. The germline CDR1 and CDR2 sequences are LNHDA and SQIVND (reference sequence). Unmatched junction bases numbered 13, after V lost 5 bases and J lost 6 bases.

The chain combines TRBV7-2 with TRBJ1-2; a possible D gene is TRBD1 (6 bases). Germline V gene lookup returns CDR1 SGHTA and CDR2 FQGNSA. Trimming removed 2 bases at V and 7 bases at J, with 14 bases between. This CDR3 contains 14 residues. This CDR3 reads CASSLTTGYSGYTF. Written as DNA, the CDR3 is TGTGCCAGCAGCTTAACCACAGGGTACAGTGGCTACACCTTC.

This chain connects TRBV27 to TRBJ2-3, with 8 bases matching TRBD2. The CDR3 spans 19 residues. V dropped 4 bases and J dropped 0; count of bases not matched to a gene: 15. Germline V gene data show CDR1 as MNHEY and CDR2 as SMNVEV (reference sequence). CDR3 sequence reads: CASSSTSGSQPSSTDTQYF. The CDR3 DNA reads TGTGCCAGCAGTTCTACTAGCGGCAGCCAACCTTCTAGCACAGATACGCAGTATTTT.

In its sample, this clonotype was seen a few times. The J gene is TRBJ2-1, the V gene TRBV7-9; the D is unclear. The CDR3 is made up of 14 amino acids. The V end was cut by 5 bases, the J end by 8 bases, with 16 bases between. Germline lookup yields CDR1 SEHNR and CDR2 FQNEAQ (reference sequence). The CDR3 DNA is TGTGCCAGCAGCACCCGGACCCCGGTGCATGAGCAGTTCTTC. Residues: CASSTRTPVHEQFF.

The chain is built from TRBV12-3 or TRBV12-4 and TRBJ2-7; 7 bases align to TRBD1. The CDR3 runs 17 residues. Trimming removed 6 bases from V and 0 bases from J; junction bases left unmatched: 14. The CDR3 DNA sequence: TGTGCCAGCAGCCACGTCGGTGTGACAGGGTTCTCCTACGAGCAGTACTTC. Translated, it gives CASSHVGVTGFSYEQYF.

This chain links TRBV19 with TRBJ1-6; TRBD1 matches 7 bases. The CDR3 totals 15 residues. Trimming removed 5 bases from V and 7 bases from J; junction bases left unmatched: 8. Germline assignment: CDR1 LNHDA and CDR2 SQIVND (reference sequence). The CDR3 is CASSPRPGQNSPLHF. The CDR3 nucleotides read TGTGCCAGTAGTCCCCGACCGGGACAGAATTCACCCCTCCACTTT.

This clonotype was seen once. The gene calls are TRBV7-9 and TRBJ2-1; 7 nucleotides agree with TRBD1. Germline CDR1 reads SEHNR; CDR2 reads FQNEAQ (reference sequence). V dropped 4 bases and J dropped 0; count of bases not matched to a gene: 9. The CDR3 is made up of 17 amino acids. CDR3 DNA: TGTGCCAGCAGCTCAGGGGCGGACAGGTACTCCTACAATGAGCAGTTCTTC. Amino acid sequence: CASSSGADRYSYNEQFF.

The CDR3 protein is CASQVAGDGTGELFF. The CDR3 nucleotides are TGCGCCAGCCAAGTAGCGGGAGACGGCACCGGGGAGCTGTTTTTT. This chain uses TRBV4-1 with TRBJ2-2; 9 bases are a match to TRBD2. The CDR3 has 15 amino acids. After removal of 8 bases from V and 4 bases from J, the junction contained 8 bases not matched to a gene. CDR1 and CDR2 from the germline V gene are MGHRA and YSYEKL.

The rearrangement uses TRBV20-1 and TRBJ1-5; no firm D call. The CDR3 runs to 12 residues. With 4 bases removed from V and 3 bases from J, the gap between germline ends came to 7 bases. Germline CDR1 and CDR2: DFQATT and SNEGSKA (reference sequence). The CDR3 DNA sequence: TGCAGTGCTACCCAAAACAATCAGCCCCAGCATTTT. Protein sequence: CSATQNNQPQHF.

The chain is built from TRBV30 and TRBJ2-1, with 13 bases lining up with TRBD2. Per germline, CDR1 GTSNPN and CDR2 SVGIG (reference sequence). V lost 1 base, J lost 7 bases, and 4 bases stayed unmatched. This CDR3 is built from 15 residues. CDR3 region: CAWSAGLAGRNEQFF. CDR3 coding DNA: TGTGCCTGGAGTGCGGGACTAGCGGGGAGGAATGAGCAGTTCTTC.

The chain uses TRBV19 and TRBJ2-7, with D perhaps matching TRBD2 (5 bases). Germline CDR1 reads LNHDA; CDR2 reads SQIVND (reference sequence). The CDR3 has 13 amino acids. With 5 bases removed from V and 2 bases from J, the gap between germline ends came to 10 bases. In DNA form, the CDR3 reads TGTGCCAGTAGTCCCGGACTGCCCTACGAGCAGTACTTC. As protein: CASSPGLPYEQYF.